This TCR beta chain stems from a study of CD8+CD57+ T cells in acquired aplastic anemia. Concerning this clonotype: The antigen remains undetermined.

The TCR beta profiling, which covered VDJ combination and CDR3 sequence, was carried out using genomic DNA as the template. TCRdb reprocessed the reads via MiXCR and lists one record per CDR3 protein. This sample has 200,000 or so distinct CDR3 sequences, with roughly two thirds found just once. An expansion of CD8+CD57+ cells by flow cytometry had been shown in patients chosen for sequencing. Patients had undergone no therapy by the time their blood was sampled. General study points: A set of approximately 29 CD8+ CDR3 sequences was shared between patients and controls, and these sequences appeared highly expressed in patients.

What was sequenced was sorted CD4+, CD8+, or CD8+CD57+ T cells (not recorded which) from PBMCs. The sequence derives from a human donor with aplastic anemia.

CDR3 coding DNA: TGTGCCACGTCTAAGGGGGATAGCACAGATACGCAGTATTTT. It codes for CATSKGDSTDTQYF. V usage is TRBV15 and J usage is TRBJ2-3, with TRBD1 as a possible D gene (6 bases). The length of the CDR3 is 14 residues. Germline lookup yields CDR1 LNHNV and CDR2 YYDKDF (reference sequence). The ends were cut back, 9 bases at V and 0 bases at J, with 13 bases in the middle.